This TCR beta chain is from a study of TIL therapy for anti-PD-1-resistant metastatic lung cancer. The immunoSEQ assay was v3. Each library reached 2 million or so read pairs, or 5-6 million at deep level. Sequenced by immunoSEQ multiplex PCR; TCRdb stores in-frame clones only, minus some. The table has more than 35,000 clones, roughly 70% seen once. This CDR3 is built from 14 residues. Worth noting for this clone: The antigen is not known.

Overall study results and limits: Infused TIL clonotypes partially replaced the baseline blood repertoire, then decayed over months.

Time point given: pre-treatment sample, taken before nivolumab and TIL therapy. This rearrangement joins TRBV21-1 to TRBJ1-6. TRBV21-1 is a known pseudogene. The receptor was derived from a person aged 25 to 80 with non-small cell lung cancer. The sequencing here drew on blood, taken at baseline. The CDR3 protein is CASSKGIENSPLHF. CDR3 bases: TGTGCCAGCAGCAAGGGAATTGAGAATTCACCCCTCCACTTT.